These T cell receptor beta chains were read from a single sample in a study of human T cells and chemical hapten exposure. TCRdb recomputed calls from the RACE reads with MiXCR, one row per CDR3 protein. The sample has roughly 130,000 distinct CDR3 sequences; about 11% are singletons. The source material was whole blood, sampled in connection with sensitization to the hapten diphenylcyclopropenone (DPC). Receptors originate from a woman aged 50 to 65 with alopecia areata. Some clones in this sample may be carry-over from other donors' samples. Each CDR3 is given with its conserved first and last residue. Each record gives: J gene, D gene, V gene, clone size, CDR3 DNA, CDR3 protein. A D gene is named only where the DNA matches it firmly. A clone size is listed for some rows: how often the clone was seen (once, few, many), or a class if it is expanded.

J gene: TRBJ1-5; D gene: NA; V gene: TRBV28; clone size: few; CDR3 DNA: TGTGCCAGCAGGGCCTTCGGCAATCAGCCCCAGCATTTT; CDR3 protein: CASRAFGNQPQHF
J gene: TRBJ2-1; D gene: TRBD2; V gene: TRBV12-3/TRBV12-4; clone size: many; CDR3 DNA: TGTGCCAGCAGTCCCCTGCCCCGTCCGGGAGGAATAAATGAGCAGTTCTTC; CDR3 protein: CASSPLPRPGGINEQFF
J gene: TRBJ1-2; D gene: NA; V gene: TRBV2; clone size: NA; CDR3 DNA: TGTGCCAGCAGTGAGGACGGATTATATGGCTACACCTTC; CDR3 protein: CASSEDGLYGYTF
J gene: TRBJ2-1; D gene: TRBD1; V gene: TRBV3-1; clone size: few; CDR3 DNA: TGTGCCAGCAGCCATGACTCGGGACAGGGGTACAATGAGCAGTTCTTC; CDR3 protein: CASSHDSGQGYNEQFF
J gene: TRBJ1-2; D gene: TRBD1; V gene: TRBV29-1; clone size: few; CDR3 DNA: TGCAGCGTGCCTACTCCGGGACAGGGTACGGGCTACACCTTC; CDR3 protein: CSVPTPGQGTGYTF
J gene: TRBJ1-1; D gene: NA; V gene: TRBV5-1; clone size: NA; CDR3 DNA: TGCGCCAGCAGTTCGACCCTTGGAGCTTTCTTT; CDR3 protein: CASSSTLGAFF
J gene: TRBJ1-1; D gene: NA; V gene: TRBV11-2; clone size: few; CDR3 DNA: TGTGCCAGCAGCTTAGAACCTGGGAGCCCAACCTGGGGCACTGAAGCTTTCTTT; CDR3 protein: CASSLEPGSPTWGTEAFF
J gene: TRBJ2-1; D gene: TRBD2; V gene: TRBV6-2/TRBV6-3; clone size: few; CDR3 DNA: TGTGCCAGCAGAGGACTAGCGGGCCGGGACAATGAGCAGTTCTTC; CDR3 protein: CASRGLAGRDNEQFF
J gene: TRBJ1-5; D gene: TRBD1; V gene: TRBV6-2/TRBV6-3; clone size: NA; CDR3 DNA: TGTGCCAGCAGTTACCGGGACAGGGGACGGCCCCAGCATTTT; CDR3 protein: CASSYRDRGRPQHF
J gene: TRBJ2-7; D gene: TRBD1; V gene: TRBV5-1; clone size: few; CDR3 DNA: TGCGCCAGCACAAAGTCGACAGGGTCTTACGAGCAGTACTTC; CDR3 protein: CASTKSTGSYEQYF
J gene: TRBJ1-6; D gene: TRBD1; V gene: TRBV5-1; clone size: few; CDR3 DNA: TGCGCCAGCAGCAAACTCCGGGACAGCGGAAGCTATAATTCACCCCTCCACTTT; CDR3 protein: CASSKLRDSGSYNSPLHF
J gene: TRBJ2-7; D gene: NA; V gene: TRBV20-1; clone size: few; CDR3 DNA: TGCAGTGCTCAGACTAGAGTCTACGAGCAGTACTTC; CDR3 protein: CSAQTRVYEQYF
J gene: TRBJ1-1; D gene: NA; V gene: TRBV14; clone size: NA; CDR3 DNA: TGTGCCAGCAGCCGAAATCAGGGAAACCCGAACACTGAAGCTTTCTTT; CDR3 protein: CASSRNQGNPNTEAFF
J gene: TRBJ2-1; D gene: NA; V gene: TRBV7-9; clone size: many; CDR3 DNA: TGTGTCAGCAGTGTGACTTACAATGAGCAGTTCTTC; CDR3 protein: CVSSVTYNEQFF
J gene: TRBJ2-6; D gene: TRBD1; V gene: TRBV5-1; clone size: many; CDR3 DNA: TGCGCCAGTCGGGACAGGCTCTCTGGGGCCAACGTCCTGACTTTC; CDR3 protein: CASRDRLSGANVLTF
J gene: TRBJ2-2; D gene: NA; V gene: TRBV4-2; clone size: few; CDR3 DNA: TGTGCCAGCAGCCACCCCCGCGGGGCAGGTACCGGGGAGCTGTTTTTT; CDR3 protein: CASSHPRGAGTGELFF
J gene: TRBJ1-1; D gene: TRBD1; V gene: TRBV5-1; clone size: NA; CDR3 DNA: TGCGCCAGCAGCTTGGCCGGGACAGGGGGCATCGTGAACACTGAAGCTTTCTTT; CDR3 protein: CASSLAGTGGIVNTEAFF
J gene: TRBJ1-3; D gene: NA; V gene: TRBV7-2; clone size: NA; CDR3 DNA: TGTGCCAGCAGCTTACGGGGCCCCTCTGGAAACACCATATATTTT; CDR3 protein: CASSLRGPSGNTIYF
J gene: TRBJ1-6; D gene: NA; V gene: TRBV20-1; clone size: many; CDR3 DNA: TGCAGTGCTAGAGATCCGGGCAGGGGTGGTGAATCACCCCTCCACTTT; CDR3 protein: CSARDPGRGGESPLHF
J gene: TRBJ2-2; D gene: TRBD1; V gene: TRBV5-6; clone size: NA; CDR3 DNA: TGTGCCAGCAGCTTAGTCCGGGACAGGGCCAACGGGGAGCTGTTTTTT; CDR3 protein: CASSLVRDRANGELFF
J gene: TRBJ2-1; D gene: NA; V gene: TRBV5-6; clone size: few; CDR3 DNA: TGTGCCAGCACCACTTTCAAAAAGGGGAGCTCCTACAATGAGCAGTTCTTC; CDR3 protein: CASTTFKKGSSYNEQFF
J gene: TRBJ1-4; D gene: NA; V gene: TRBV12-3/TRBV12-4; clone size: NA; CDR3 DNA: TGTGCCAGCAGCCCCGGGTCGAAGGGAAAACTGTTTTTT; CDR3 protein: CASSPGSKGKLFF
J gene: TRBJ2-3; D gene: TRBD2; V gene: TRBV6-5; clone size: many; CDR3 DNA: TGTGCCAGCACCCCCAGCGGGGGAGGAGATACGCAGTATTTT; CDR3 protein: CASTPSGGGDTQYF
J gene: TRBJ1-2; D gene: TRBD1; V gene: TRBV10-3; clone size: NA; CDR3 DNA: TGTGCCATCAGTGGTGACAGGGTAGATGGCTACACCTTC; CDR3 protein: CAISGDRVDGYTF
J gene: TRBJ1-2; D gene: NA; V gene: TRBV29-1; clone size: NA; CDR3 DNA: TGCAGCGTTGATGAAGGGCTTGGTTCTGGCTACACCTTC; CDR3 protein: CSVDEGLGSGYTF
J gene: TRBJ1-4; D gene: NA; V gene: TRBV28; clone size: few; CDR3 DNA: TGTGCCAGCAGCACAATATCAACTAATGAAAAACTGTTTTTT; CDR3 protein: CASSTISTNEKLFF
J gene: TRBJ2-7; D gene: TRBD2; V gene: TRBV20-1; clone size: NA; CDR3 DNA: TGCAGTGCTAGAATCGGACGCTCGGGACTAGCCTACGAGCAGTACTTC; CDR3 protein: CSARIGRSGLAYEQYF
J gene: TRBJ1-1; D gene: NA; V gene: TRBV9; clone size: few; CDR3 DNA: TGTGCCAGCAGCGTAGCGGGCGCAGGGACTGAAGCTTTCTTT; CDR3 protein: CASSVAGAGTEAFF
J gene: TRBJ1-1; D gene: TRBD1; V gene: TRBV12-3/TRBV12-4; clone size: NA; CDR3 DNA: TGTGCCAGCAGGAGCCGGACAGGGGGCGACCCGAACACTGAAGCTTTCTTT; CDR3 protein: CASRSRTGGDPNTEAFF
J gene: TRBJ2-3; D gene: NA; V gene: TRBV12-3/TRBV12-4; clone size: NA; CDR3 DNA: TGTGCCAGCACCCGCGGAGATACGCAGTATTTT; CDR3 protein: CASTRGDTQYF